This T cell receptor beta chain originates from a study of CD8 T cells in Susac syndrome. RNA was extracted with the RNeasy kit, and a quantity of 0.5 to 1 ug was reverse transcribed using random hexamers. One entry per CDR3 protein results from TCRdb running MiXCR on the immunoSEQ multiplex PCR reads. The data contain around 150,000 distinct CDR3 sequences, almost 96% of them singletons. This clonotype was obtained from a human donor with Susac syndrome. Sequenced material: CD4+ T cells from PBMCs.

The DNA for the CDR3 is TGTGCCAGCAAGGCGGTCGGACGATCCTACAATGAGCAGTTCTTC. It yields the protein CASKAVGRSYNEQFF. The V call is TRBV28, the J call TRBJ2-1, with D uncertain. This CDR3 contains 15 residues. From germline, CDR1 is MDHEN and CDR2 SYDVKM. Trimming took off 7 bases at V and 1 base at J, with 14 bases between the two ends.